This TCR beta chain was obtained from a study of T cell responses to AZD1222 COVID-19 vaccine. This CDR3 comprises 14 residues. V was pared by 1 base and J by 4 bases, with 10 bases between. The germline CDR1 and CDR2 sequences are LGHDT and YNNKEL (reference sequence). General study results and limits: The donor cohort was predominantly white British with a female majority, and clonal diversity may have been underestimated. All repertoire sampling was performed exclusively after the peak T cell response.

The protocol was immunoSEQ multiplex PCR, while the TCRdb copy is restricted to in-frame clones and leaves out a portion. This sample carries more than 70,000 clones, approximately 90% of them seen once, and the ten largest clones take over 3%. Researchers grouped second doses given at about 4 or about 12 weeks into one pool. A word on this clone: The antigen remains unidentified.

The sample in question was peripheral blood, obtained 28 days after the second AZD1222 dose. The sequence derives from an adult who received the AZD1222 COVID-19 vaccine. The chain employs TRBV3-1 (or the pseudogene TRBV3-2) and TRBJ2-5, with D perhaps TRBD1 (6 bases). Here the CDR3 DNA reads TGTGCCAGCAGCCAAGTAGTAGGGGGAGAGACCCAGTACTTC. Amino acids: CASSQVVGGETQYF.